This passage covers 15 T cell receptor beta chains from one sample sequenced in a study of blood T cell repertoires in COVID-19. The assay was immunoSEQ multiplex PCR, and TCRdb's table has in-frame clones only and misses some. Of under 300,000 clones detected, about 83% appear once; the ten largest clones hold 12%. Sequencing was done on a sample of peripheral blood. The source of these receptors is a man older than 75 with acute or convalescent COVID-19.

J is TRBJ1-6 and V is TRBV6-5; 7 nucleotides match TRBD1. Germline CDR1 and CDR2: MNHEY and SVGAGI. Trimming at V came to 5 bases and at J to 10 bases, leaving 8 bases not matched to a gene. The CDR3 spans 14 residues. CDR3 region: CASSRGPASSPLHF. The DNA of the CDR3 is TGTGCCAGCAGTAGGGGGCCAGCCTCCTCACCCCTCCACTTT.

The chain has TRBV6-1 and TRBJ2-7, with a possible D match to TRBD1 (6 bases). This CDR3 has 14 amino acids. V gave up 2 bases and J gave up 3 bases, with 11 bases separating them. Germline CDR1 and CDR2: MNHNS and SASEGT. DNA of the CDR3: TGTGCCAGCAGTGAAACAGGGATAGACTACGAGCAGTACTTC. Translated, it gives CASSETGIDYEQYF.

This rearrangement joins TRBV5-6 to TRBJ2-7, with 7 positions matching TRBD1. The CDR3 has 15 amino acids. V was pared by 0 bases and J by 6 bases, with 9 bases of the junction left unmatched. Germline loops: CDR1 SGHDT, CDR2 YYEEEE. The CDR3 nucleotides read TGTGCCAGCAGCTTGGACAGGGGTTTTGGAGGCGAGCAGTACTTC. Amino acid sequence: CASSLDRGFGGEQYF.

The CDR3 spells CASSINPGVNSPLHF. CDR3 DNA: TGTGCCAGCAGTATAAACCCGGGGGTTAATTCACCCCTCCACTTT. This chain connects TRBV28 to TRBJ1-6; D perhaps matches TRBD1 (5 bases). Trimming took off 5 bases at V and 6 bases at J, with 14 bases between the two ends. CDR1 is MDHEN and CDR2 is SYDVKM in the germline V gene. The CDR3 runs to 15 residues. The variable domain in full, completed from reference TRBV28 and TRBJ1-6, reads DVKVTQSSRYLVKRTGEKVFLECVQDMDHENMFWYRQDPGLGLRLIYFSYDVKMKEKGDIPEGYSVSREKKERFSLILESASTNQTSMYLCASSINPGVNSPLHFGNGTRLTVT.

The chain carries TRBV5-1 and TRBJ1-2; no clear D gene. The CDR3 sequence is 16 residues long. The V and J ends lost 4 bases and 0 bases respectively, with 16 bases between them. Germline CDR1 is SGHRS and CDR2 is YFSETQ. The CDR3 loop reads CASSPTRTGTNYGYTF. The CDR3 DNA follows: TGCGCCAGCAGCCCGACGAGGACTGGCACTAACTATGGCTACACCTTC.

This clone was seen just once. The V call is TRBV3-1 (or the pseudogene TRBV3-2), the J call TRBJ2-5; 9 nucleotides line up with TRBD2. Germline loops: CDR1 LGHDT, CDR2 YNNKEL (reference sequence). The CDR3 contains 16 residues. The J segment lost 7 bases and the V segment lost 4 bases, leaving 13 bases of the junction unmatched. The CDR3 sequence is CASSPTGTSYLGTQYF. For the CDR3, the DNA is TGTGCCAGCAGCCCTACAGGGACTAGCTATCTAGGGACCCAGTACTTC.

The rearrangement joins TRBV6-6 to TRBJ1-3; TRBD1 is a possible D gene (5 bases). This CDR3 region has 14 residues. CDR1 is MNHNY and CDR2 is SVGAGI in the germline V gene (reference sequence). V lost 2 bases, J lost 0 bases, and 5 bases lay in between. CDR3 loop: CASSYDSSGNTIYF. The DNA of the CDR3 is TGTGCCAGCAGTTACGACAGCTCTGGAAACACCATATATTTT.

J is TRBJ1-2 and V is TRBV6-2 or TRBV6-3, with D tentatively TRBD1 (5 bases). This CDR3 spans 15 amino acids. With 0 bases removed from V and 3 bases from J, the gap between germline ends came to 11 bases. CDR1 MNHEY and CDR2 SVGEGT come from the germline V gene. The CDR3 spells CASSYSGRVDYGYTF. Here the CDR3 DNA reads TGTGCCAGCAGTTACTCGGGCAGGGTGGACTATGGCTACACCTTC.

CDR3 residues: CASSQGIEQPQHF. CDR3 sequence (DNA): TGTGCCAGCAGTCAGGGGATTGAGCAGCCCCAGCATTTT. The V gene is TRBV25-1, the J gene TRBJ1-5; TRBD1 might be the D (6 bases). Trimming left V 5 bases short and J 7 bases short, with 12 bases between. This CDR3 has 13 residues. Germline V CDR1 and CDR2: MGHDK, SYGVNS.

The chain has TRBV2 and TRBJ1-5; 7 nucleotides match TRBD1. Germline CDR1 SNHLY, CDR2 FYNNEI. The ends lost 5 bases at V and 0 bases at J; junction bases unmatched: 10. This CDR3 has 17 amino acids. The CDR3 DNA reads as TGTGCCAGCAGTTCTCCGGGACAGTCTAATAGCAATCAGCCCCAGCATTTT. This encodes CASSSPGQSNSNQPQHF.

The chain is built from TRBV4-1 and TRBJ1-2; D is possibly TRBD1 (6 bases). Per germline, CDR1 MGHRA and CDR2 YSYEKL. The CDR3 is 17 amino acids. V lost 0 bases and J 7 bases, leaving 21 bases between the germline ends. The CDR3 DNA reads as TGCGCCAGCAGCCAAGAGCAAGGGGGAATGTCGGCTAGTGGCTACACCTTC. It is translated as CASSQEQGGMSASGYTF.

This chain uses TRBV9 with TRBJ2-1; 14 bases are a match to TRBD2. Germline CDR1 SGDLS, CDR2 YYNGEE. The CDR3 has 16 amino acids. Trimming removed 0 bases from V and 6 bases from J; junction bases left unmatched: 2. The CDR3 protein is CASSVAGLAGGNEQFF. Here the CDR3 DNA reads TGTGCCAGCAGCGTAGCTGGACTAGCGGGAGGCAATGAGCAGTTCTTC. Full variable domain (remainder filled in from reference TRBV9 and TRBJ2-1): DSGVTQTPKHLITATGQRVTLRCSPRSGDLSVYWYQQSLDQGLQFLIQYYNGEERAKGNILERFSAQQFPDLHSELNLSSLELGDSALYFCASSVAGLAGGNEQFFGPGTRLTVL.

This chain links TRBV11-2 with TRBJ2-1; weak D call: TRBD2 (5 bases). Germline loops: CDR1 SGHAT, CDR2 FQNNGV. The CDR3 covers 14 residues. The V end was cut by 5 bases, the J end by 8 bases, with 16 bases between. The CDR3 here is CASSPLGRPYEQFF. The CDR3 bases are TGTGCCAGCAGCCCGCTTGGGAGACCTTATGAGCAGTTCTTC.

In this sample, this clone turned up once. The rearrangement links TRBV5-1 to TRBJ2-1; TRBD2 aligns across 10 bases. This CDR3 has 16 residues. The V segment lost 4 bases and the J segment 7 bases; nucleotides outside the gene matches: 11. Looked up from germline, CDR1 is SGHRS and CDR2 is YFSETQ. This chain's CDR3 is CASSHLAGDVMNEQFF. In nucleotides, the CDR3 is TGCGCCAGCAGCCATCTAGCGGGAGACGTTATGAATGAGCAGTTCTTC.

On this clone: Compared with germline, one end of the junction differs, possibly owing to a read error. The V gene is TRBV3-1 (or the pseudogene TRBV3-2), the J gene TRBJ1-6; D ambiguous. The CDR3 sequence is 14 residues long. Germline V CDR1 and CDR2: LGHDT, YNNKEL (reference sequence). The CDR3 here is CASTQGQNNSPLHF. The DNA for the CDR3 is TGTGCCAGCACCCAAGGGCAGAATAATTCACCCCTCCACTTT.